Listed below are T cell receptor beta chains from one sample, sequenced in a study of blood T cell repertoires in COVID-19. This table comes from immunoSEQ multiplex PCR, and its TCRdb copy is limited to in-frame clones, with some not included. The table records 310,000 or so clones, roughly 91% of them present only once. The sequenced material came from peripheral blood. The receptors were gathered from a man aged 50-60 years with active or convalescent COVID-19. Both conserved end residues are part of each CDR3.

V gene: TRBV2; J gene: TRBJ1-3; CDR3 protein: CASRRDSGNTIYF
V gene: TRBV11-3; J gene: TRBJ2-1; CDR3 protein: CASSLDGRGSYNEQFF
V gene: TRBV5-1; J gene: TRBJ1-1; CDR3 protein: CASSSPTAMNTEAFF
V gene: TRBV7-6; J gene: TRBJ1-1; CDR3 protein: CASSLGRGGDTEAFF
V gene: TRBV28; J gene: TRBJ1-2; CDR3 protein: CASSATGAPRYGYTF
V gene: TRBV28; J gene: TRBJ2-3; CDR3 protein: CASSLSGGGTDTQYF
V gene: TRBV24-1; J gene: TRBJ2-5; CDR3 protein: CATSDTPRDSYQETQYF
V gene: TRBV2; J gene: TRBJ1-5; CDR3 protein: CASSEGRGRSNQPQHF
V gene: TRBV11-1; J gene: TRBJ2-5; CDR3 protein: CASSFGMTGSETQYF
V gene: TRBV9; J gene: TRBJ2-1; CDR3 protein: CASSLSGGGYNEQFF
V gene: TRBV25-1; J gene: TRBJ2-5; CDR3 protein: CASSELMAVQETQYF
V gene: TRBV27; J gene: TRBJ2-3; CDR3 protein: CASSSRTGATPFKTTDTQYF
V gene: TRBV6-5; J gene: TRBJ2-7; CDR3 protein: CASSYGTRDEQYF
V gene: TRBV6-1; J gene: TRBJ1-5; CDR3 protein: CASSEFTGARNQPQHF
V gene: TRBV28; J gene: TRBJ1-2; CDR3 protein: CASSYRQAKSYGYTF
V gene: TRBV30; J gene: TRBJ1-3; CDR3 protein: CAWSELSGNTIYF
V gene: TRBV4-1; J gene: TRBJ1-1; CDR3 protein: CASSNLEGDTEAFF
V gene: TRBV2; J gene: TRBJ2-2; CDR3 protein: CASSVGASGTGELFF
V gene: TRBV9; J gene: TRBJ2-1; CDR3 protein: CASNPSQGNNEQFF
V gene: TRBV7-2; J gene: TRBJ2-1; CDR3 protein: CASSPRSLDNEQFF
V gene: TRBV29-1; J gene: TRBJ2-5; CDR3 protein: CSVGRAGGETQYF
V gene: TRBV9; J gene: TRBJ2-1; CDR3 protein: CASSVGGERAYNEQFF
V gene: TRBV4-2; J gene: TRBJ1-5; CDR3 protein: CASSQDTRQPQHF
V gene: TRBV28; J gene: TRBJ2-7; CDR3 protein: CASSFAIYEQYF
V gene: TRBV4-3; J gene: TRBJ2-7; CDR3 protein: CASSQEAGVEQYF
V gene: TRBV10-3; J gene: TRBJ2-7; CDR3 protein: CAISESNGGGEQYF
V gene: TRBV14; J gene: TRBJ2-1; CDR3 protein: CASSRKTSGRDYNEQFF
V gene: TRBV7-6; J gene: TRBJ1-3; CDR3 protein: CASSLTNYGNTIYF
V gene: TRBV19; J gene: TRBJ2-1; CDR3 protein: CASSITSAGYNEQFF
V gene: TRBV6-2/TRBV6-3; J gene: TRBJ1-5; CDR3 protein: CASSDVSTGLQPQHF
V gene: TRBV6-6; J gene: TRBJ1-1; CDR3 protein: CASSYPGEGNTEAFF
V gene: TRBV10-1; J gene: TRBJ1-2; CDR3 protein: CASSNSRQNYYGYTF